A single sample gave rise to the 25 T cell receptor beta chains below, sequenced in a study of shared clonotypes between healthy human individuals. The naive CD8 subset, CD45RO-negative cells positively selected for CCR7, excluded terminally differentiated effector memory CD45RA+ cells. Here immunoSEQ multiplex PCR was the method, and the copy in TCRdb shows in-frame clones only, minus some. There are 1.5 million to 2.5 million clones in the sample; roughly 94% occur only once, and less than 1.5% lies in the top ten. What was sequenced was naive CD8+ T cells sorted from blood. The receptors were gathered from a man aged 18 to 29 in good health.

V is TRBV6-5 and J is TRBJ1-2; 7 nucleotides align to TRBD1. V gave up 3 bases and J gave up 1 base; unmatched junction bases: 5. The germline V gene has CDR1 MNHEY and CDR2 SVGAGI. CDR3 size: 15 residues. CDR3: CASSYTGQSNYGYTF. The CDR3 DNA reads as TGTGCCAGCAGTTATACGGGACAGAGTAACTATGGCTACACCTTC.

The gene calls are TRBV27 and TRBJ2-1, with D uncertain. Germline V gives CDR1 MNHEY, CDR2 SMNVEV (reference sequence). V was trimmed by 4 bases and J by 0 bases, leaving 7 bases between them. The CDR3 has 14 residues. The CDR3 DNA sequence: TGTGCCAGCAGTTGGAGTATCTCCTACAATGAGCAGTTCTTC. Translated: CASSWSISYNEQFF.

The sample holds a few counts of this clone. The chain has TRBV5-1 and TRBJ2-5, with D possibly matching TRBD2 (5 bases). The CDR3 runs to 16 residues. CDR1 and CDR2 (germline): SGHRS, YFSETQ. Trimming pared 2 bases from V and 5 bases from J, leaving 19 bases between. The CDR3 DNA sequence: TGCGCCAGCAGCTTATCCCCCCCAGCGGTGTTGGAGACCCAGTACTTC. Amino acid sequence: CASSLSPPAVLETQYF.

The chain carries TRBV6-1 and TRBJ2-7; 10 bases match TRBD2. The junction had 5 bases not matched to a gene; V was cut back by 5 bases and J by 4 bases. This CDR3 has 14 amino acids. Germline V gene sequence: CDR1 MNHNS, CDR2 SASEGT. The CDR3 reads CASSWTSGQYEQYF. The CDR3 DNA is TGTGCCAGCAGTTGGACTAGCGGACAGTACGAGCAGTACTTC.

This clone was found once. V gene TRBV7-2 combines with J gene TRBJ1-2; D gene uncertain. Trimming removed 6 bases from V and 7 bases from J, with 18 bases in between. There are 14 residues in the CDR3. The V gene's germline CDR1 is SGHTA and CDR2 FQGNSA. Here the CDR3 DNA reads TGTGCCAGCAGTCTAGCGGGTGGAAGTGGTGGCTACACCTTC. This encodes CASSLAGGSGGYTF.

This rearrangement joins TRBV27 to TRBJ2-7; D is unresolved. V dropped 6 bases and J dropped 0 bases, with 9 bases sitting between them. Germline V gives CDR1 MNHEY, CDR2 SMNVEV (reference sequence). CDR3 length: 13 amino acids. CDR3: CASSAVGSYEQYF. In nucleotides, the CDR3 is TGTGCCAGCAGCGCCGTGGGCTCCTACGAGCAGTACTTC.

The chain links TRBV7-9 to TRBJ2-4; D is possibly TRBD1 or TRBD2 (5 bases each). This CDR3 is built from 15 residues. Looked up from germline, CDR1 is SEHNR and CDR2 is FQNEAQ (reference sequence). Trimming removed 2 bases at V and 2 bases at J, with 10 bases between. The CDR3 DNA is TGTGCCAGCAGCTTAATGGGGGAGCCCAAAAACATTCAGTACTTC. Translation gives CASSLMGEPKNIQYF.

The V call is TRBV2, the J call TRBJ2-1; D tentatively reads TRBD1 or TRBD2 (5 bases each). Germline-derived CDR1 and CDR2 are SNHLY and FYNNEI. Trimming stripped 3 bases from V and 7 bases from J, with 13 bases between. The CDR3 length is 14 residues. For the CDR3, the DNA is TGTGCCAGCAGTGAGGGGACCCTTAGGAATGAGCAGTTCTTC. This sequence encodes CASSEGTLRNEQFF.

About this clone itself: An end of the junction does not agree with germline; a read error may underlie this. The V gene is TRBV13, the J gene TRBJ2-7; D is possibly TRBD1 or TRBD2 (5 bases each). This CDR3 has 12 residues. Germline V gives CDR1 PRHDT, CDR2 FYEKMQ (reference sequence). The CDR3 coding sequence is TGTGCCAGCAGCGACCGTCAAACCGGGGCCCGCTTC. Translating gives CASSDRQTGARF.

The rearrangement links TRBV28 to TRBJ2-1, with 10 bases that match TRBD2. CDR3 length: 15 amino acids. The V and J ends lost 7 bases and 8 bases, in that order; junction bases with no gene match: 11. The V gene's germline CDR1 is MDHEN and CDR2 SYDVKM. The CDR3 DNA follows: TGTGCCAGCACTTTCGGAGTAGCGGGAGGAGATGAGCAGTTCTTC. As protein: CASTFGVAGGDEQFF.

There are a few counts of this clone. This chain uses TRBV6-6 with TRBJ1-2, with D perhaps matching TRBD1 (6 bases). V was clipped by 7 bases and J by 4 bases, with 19 bases between them. Per germline, CDR1 MNHNY and CDR2 SVGAGI (reference sequence). The CDR3 is 15 amino acids. The CDR3 is CASNPGQGGPYGYTF. Here the CDR3 DNA reads TGTGCCAGCAACCCGGGACAAGGGGGTCCCTATGGCTACACCTTC.

The CDR3: CSVCFSTDTQYF. CDR3 DNA sequence: TGCAGCGTGTGCTTTAGCACAGATACGCAGTATTTT. The V gene is TRBV29-1, the J gene TRBJ2-3, with unresolved D. The CDR3 loop spans 12 amino acids. Germline assignment: CDR1 SQVTM and CDR2 ANQGSEA. V was trimmed by 6 bases and J by 0 bases, leaving 7 bases between them.

A word on this clone: A junction boundary mismatches the germline segment, possibly from a read error. The CDR3 coding sequence is TGTGCCAGCAGTTACTCGAATGGGGGGGCGGACAACTTC. Translating it yields CASSYSNGGADNF. This chain connects TRBV6-5 to TRBJ1-2; D is perhaps TRBD1 (6 bases). The germline gives CDR1 MNHEY, CDR2 SVGAGI. The CDR3 totals 13 residues.

The chain couples TRBV4-1 to TRBJ1-2, with a weak D call TRBD1 (5 bases). Germline V CDR1 and CDR2: MGHRA, YSYEKL. The CDR3 extends over 17 amino acids. V dropped 6 bases and J dropped 4 bases, with 24 bases sitting between them. The CDR3 region has the DNA TGCGCCAGCAGGATAGGGGTCGGGCGAGCTGACCTCTATGGCTACACCTTC. The encoded protein is CASRIGVGRADLYGYTF.

The gene calls are TRBV27 and TRBJ2-1; the match to TRBD2 covers 10 bases. This CDR3 comprises 17 residues. Unmatched junction bases numbered 17, after V lost 5 bases and J lost 10 bases. Germline loops: CDR1 MNHEY, CDR2 SMNVEV (reference sequence). In DNA, the CDR3 is TGTGCCAGCAGTCCGACTTCAGCGGGAGGGCTCTCGGGGGAGCAGTTCTTC. It is translated as CASSPTSAGGLSGEQFF.

This clone was seen more than once but under ten times. In the same sample, other DNA sequences code for this CDR3. The chain has TRBV27 and TRBJ2-7, with D perhaps assigned TRBD1 or TRBD2 (5 bases each). Germline CDR1 MNHEY, CDR2 SMNVEV (reference sequence). The V end was cut by 2 bases, the J end by 0 bases, with 8 bases between. This CDR3 is 14 amino acids long. The CDR3 nucleotides read TGTGCCAGCAGTTTAGGGGGTTTCTCCTACGAGCAGTACTTC. Translating it yields CASSLGGFSYEQYF.

V is TRBV9 and J is TRBJ1-1; D remains unclear. Germline values: CDR1 SGDLS, CDR2 YYNGEE. There are 11 residues in the CDR3. Trimming removed 5 bases from V and 1 base from J, with 3 bases in between. The CDR3 nucleotides read TGTGCCAGCAGAGGGAACACTGAAGCTTTCTTT. Its translation: CASRGNTEAFF.

With regard to this clone: Other DNA sequences in this sample translate to the same CDR3. V and J are TRBV27 and TRBJ2-7; tentative D call: TRBD2 (5 bases). The ends were cut back, 2 bases at V and 4 bases at J, with 9 bases in the middle. The germline gives CDR1 MNHEY, CDR2 SMNVEV (reference sequence). The CDR3 is 13 residues long. CDR3 sequence reads: CASSLTGDYEQYF. DNA of the CDR3: TGTGCCAGCAGTTTAACCGGGGATTACGAGCAGTACTTC.

The chain combines TRBV5-6 with TRBJ2-5, with a tentative D call TRBD1 (6 bases). The J call is in doubt because the DNA end fits TRBJ2-7 better. Germline loops: CDR1 SGHDT, CDR2 YYEEEE. The CDR3 covers 15 residues. This chain's CDR3 is CASRSQGNEDYEQYF. Written as DNA, the CDR3 is TGTGCCAGCAGGAGTCAGGGGAATGAAGACTACGAGCAGTACTTC.

The chain couples TRBV7-9 to TRBJ2-2; 9 bases match TRBD2. The V gene end was trimmed by 5 bases and the J gene end by 0 bases; junction bases not matched to a gene: 10. Per the germline V gene, CDR1 is SEHNR and CDR2 is FQNEAQ (reference sequence). CDR3 length: 18 residues. The CDR3 sequence is CASSPPSGRLSNTGELFF. The CDR3 DNA sequence: TGTGCCAGCAGCCCCCCAAGCGGGAGGCTTTCGAACACCGGGGAGCTGTTTTTT.

The CDR3 region has the DNA TGTGCCAGCAGCGAAAACAGGGGTGAGGGCAAAAACATTCAGTACTTC. Amino acids: CASSENRGEGKNIQYF. The chain has TRBV7-9 and TRBJ2-4; 7 nucleotides match TRBD1. This CDR3 has 16 residues. Germline V gives CDR1 SEHNR, CDR2 FQNEAQ (reference sequence). Unmatched junction bases numbered 10, after V lost 5 bases and J lost 3 bases.

The CDR3 loop reads CASSDAGTVFGNTIYF. CDR3 DNA sequence: TGTGCCAGCAGCGATGCCGGGACAGTCTTTGGAAACACCATATATTTT. V gene TRBV7-9 combines with J gene TRBJ1-3, with TRBD1 matching 7 bases. With 5 bases clipped from V and 3 bases from J, the junction kept 10 bases outside the gene matches. CDR1 and CDR2 (germline): SEHNR, FQNEAQ (reference sequence). This CDR3 has 16 residues.

Worth noting for this clone: The sample holds other DNA sequences that translate to the same CDR3. The rearrangement uses TRBV6-5 and TRBJ2-7; D remains unclear. V was clipped by 0 bases and J by 2 bases, with 5 bases between them. This CDR3 spans 13 amino acids. Per the germline V gene, CDR1 is MNHEY and CDR2 is SVGAGI. CDR3 bases: TGTGCCAGCAGTTACTCACGGACCTACGAGCAGTACTTC. The encoded protein is CASSYSRTYEQYF.

V gene TRBV4-1 combines with J gene TRBJ2-1; D is unresolved. CDR3 length equals 11 residues. Trimming cost V 0 bases and J 10 bases, with 4 bases left between them. CDR1 is MGHRA and CDR2 is YSYEKL in the germline V gene. Written as DNA, the CDR3 is TGCGCCAGCAGCCAAGAGTCGGAGCAGTTCTTC. It encodes CASSQESEQFF.

The V call is TRBV29-1, the J call TRBJ1-2; no clear D gene. Trimming took off 3 bases at V and 2 bases at J, with 10 bases between the two ends. The CDR3 loop spans 13 amino acids. Germline CDR1 reads SQVTM; CDR2 reads ANQGSEA. The CDR3 nucleotides read TGCAGCGTTGAGGCCCCGGGAAACTATGGCTACACCTTC. It yields the protein CSVEAPGNYGYTF.